The present TCR beta chain was sequenced within a study of cytomegalovirus exposure and HLA in healthy donors. Overall study results and limits: When analyzed later, a missense DCLRE1C variant was found to be linked to TCR beta V- and J-gene trimming.

This clone was detected a few times. Its antigen is unidentified. 13 Jbeta primers and 60 Vbeta primers were used for the PCR. Using immunoSEQ multiplex PCR, the repertoire was profiled, and TCRdb retains in-frame clones only, with some absent. The data hold about 130,000 clones, with roughly four fifths observed a single time. V lost 5 bases and J lost 6; bases outside the gene matches: 10. The CDR3 runs 15 residues. Germline-derived CDR1 and CDR2 are SEHNR and FQNEAQ (reference sequence). The sequenced sample was PBMCs. This TCR was sampled from a woman aged 40 to 50 in good health and CMV-seropositive. This chain joins TRBV7-9 and TRBJ1-1, with TRBD1 matching over 9 bases. CDR3 sequence (DNA): TGTGCCAGCAGCCCGTCCCGGGACAGGGACGCTGAAGCTTTCTTT. It encodes CASSPSRDRDAEAFF.